The text below deals with one T cell receptor beta chain. Its recognized antigen is unknown. The library was built by means of bulk RNA-seq. The TruSeq Stranded RNA sample prep kit was used to generate libraries of poly-A-enriched mRNA from an input of around 1 ug total RNA. Paired-end sequencing was carried out on a HiSeq 2500, and each sample was sequenced in triplicate. Each mate in the RNA-seq data had a read length of 125 nucleotides. Per the original workflow: Reads were trimmed and aligned to hg38 with STAR v2.7, with quality control by FASTQC, RSeQC and multiqc. Salmon 0.14.1 was used to quantify gene expression levels as transcripts per million (TPM). Principal component analysis suggested that trial, library batch, sequencing batch, treatment regimen and sex did not drive transcriptomic profiles. Through TCRdb reprocessing, the reads give one entry per CDR3 protein sequence; DNA is omitted. The V and J calls and clone size are TCRdb's, not the authors'. The sample includes under 600 distinct CDR3 sequences, with 95% to 97% observed a single time. The ten largest clones take up approximately 7.3% of the sample.

CDR1 and CDR2, looked up from the germline V gene (reference sequence), are LNHDA and SQIVND. Measured from the cysteine to the phenylalanine, the CDR3 is 17 residues long. The DNA is not on file. The sample's time point label, in plain terms: major or complete molecular response after front-line TKI therapy. Fewer than 20 CML patients made up the patient cohort, and matched post-remission samples were obtained for some of these patients. This record belongs to a study of alternative splicing in chronic myeloid leukemia remission (dated by TCRdb to 2018 to 2021). In the study overall: Remission specimens from the trials were collected at major or complete molecular response, at 12 or 24 months of TKI therapy. Nine CML samples, seven diagnostic and two matched remission, were obtained from the French Persistem study. The RESIST (imatinib), ENESTxtnd (nilotinib) and PINNACLE (nilotinib plus pegylated interferon) trials supplied about 9 diagnostic specimens along with matched remission specimens. Trizol was used to extract total RNA from peripheral blood mononuclear cells of the diagnosis, remission and control samples. RNA sequencing was used to profile peripheral blood from chronic-phase CML patients at diagnosis and at remission, and the results were compared with those from healthy donors. The median age was 54 years at diagnosis and about 60 at remission, while healthy controls had a median age of approximately 36. The female/male split was 11/5 for diagnosis samples, 8/3 for remission samples and 2/4 for controls. Trial diagnostic specimens were total leukocytes from peripheral blood collected in EDTA. Paper-wide results and their limitations: Blood cell composition differed strongly depending on the timepoint, moving from an enrichment of myeloid progenitors at diagnosis to an enrichment of mature lymphoid cells at remission. Blood cell composition at remission was reconfigured to resemble lymphoid cell-enriched normal controls.

The sequencing here drew on PBMCs or total blood leukocytes (not recorded which), taken during remission. The receptor was isolated from an adult with chronic myeloid leukemia. The chain employs TRBV19 and TRBJ1-2. The CDR3: CASSIGGPTGANYGYTF. Extended through the reference TRBV19 and TRBJ1-2 proteins, this CDR3 yields the full variable domain: DGGITQSPKYLFRKEGQNVTLSCEQNLNHDAMYWYRQDPGQGLRLIYYSQIVNDFQKGDIAEGYSVSREKKESFPLTVTSAQKNPTAFYLCASSIGGPTGANYGYTFGSGTRLTVV.